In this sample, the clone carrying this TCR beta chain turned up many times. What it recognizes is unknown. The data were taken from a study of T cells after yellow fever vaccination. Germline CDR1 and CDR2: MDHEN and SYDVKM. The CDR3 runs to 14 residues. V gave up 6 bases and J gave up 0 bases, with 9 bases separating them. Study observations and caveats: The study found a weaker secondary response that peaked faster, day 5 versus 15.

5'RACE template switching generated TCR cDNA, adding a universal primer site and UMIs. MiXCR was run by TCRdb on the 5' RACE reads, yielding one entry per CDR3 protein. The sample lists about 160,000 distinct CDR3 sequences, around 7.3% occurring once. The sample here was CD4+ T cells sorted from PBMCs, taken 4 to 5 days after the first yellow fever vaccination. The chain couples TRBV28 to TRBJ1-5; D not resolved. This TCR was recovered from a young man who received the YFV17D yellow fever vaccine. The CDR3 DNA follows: TGTGCCAGCAGCCCCCCGAATAGCAATCAGCCCCAGCATTTT. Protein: CASSPPNSNQPQHF. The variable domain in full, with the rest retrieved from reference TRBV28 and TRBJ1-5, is DVKVTQSSRYLVKRTGEKVFLECVQDMDHENMFWYRQDPGLGLRLIYFSYDVKMKEKGDIPEGYSVSREKKERFSLILESASTNQTSMYLCASSPPNSNQPQHFGDGTRLSIL.